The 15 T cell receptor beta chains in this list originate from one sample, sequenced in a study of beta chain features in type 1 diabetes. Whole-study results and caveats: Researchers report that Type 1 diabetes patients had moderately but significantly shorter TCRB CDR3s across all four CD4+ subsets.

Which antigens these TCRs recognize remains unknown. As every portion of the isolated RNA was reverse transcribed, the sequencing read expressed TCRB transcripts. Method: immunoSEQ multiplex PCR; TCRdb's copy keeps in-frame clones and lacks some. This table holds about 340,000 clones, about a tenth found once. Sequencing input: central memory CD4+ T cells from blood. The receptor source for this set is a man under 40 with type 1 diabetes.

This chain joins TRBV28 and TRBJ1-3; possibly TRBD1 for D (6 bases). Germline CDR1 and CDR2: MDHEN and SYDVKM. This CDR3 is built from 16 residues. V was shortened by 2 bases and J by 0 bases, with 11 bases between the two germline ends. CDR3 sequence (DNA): TGTGCCAGCAGTTTACGCACAGGGTTCTCTGGAAACACCATATATTTT. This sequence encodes CASSLRTGFSGNTIYF. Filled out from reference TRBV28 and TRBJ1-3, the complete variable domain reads DVKVTQSSRYLVKRTGEKVFLECVQDMDHENMFWYRQDPGLGLRLIYFSYDVKMKEKGDIPEGYSVSREKKERFSLILESASTNQTSMYLCASSLRTGFSGNTIYFGEGSWLTVV.

The CDR3 region has the DNA TGTGCCAGCCTGAACTACAATGAGCAGTTCTTC. Its translation: CASLNYNEQFF. The chain couples TRBV6-6 to TRBJ2-1; D unresolved. This CDR3 region has 11 residues. In germline, CDR1 is MNHNY, CDR2 SVGAGI (reference sequence). The V gene lost 8 bases and the J gene lost 3 bases, with 5 bases spanning the gap.

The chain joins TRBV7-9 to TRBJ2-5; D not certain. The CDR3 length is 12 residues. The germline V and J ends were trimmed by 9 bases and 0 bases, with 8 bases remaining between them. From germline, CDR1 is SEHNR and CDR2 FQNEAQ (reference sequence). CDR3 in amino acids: CASGSYQETQYF. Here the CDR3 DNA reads TGTGCCAGTGGGTCGTACCAAGAGACCCAGTACTTC.

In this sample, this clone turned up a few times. CDR3 in amino acids: CASSPNRAYGYTF. In DNA form, the CDR3 reads TGTGCCAGCAGCCCCAACAGGGCCTATGGCTACACCTTC. The rearrangement uses TRBV5-6 and TRBJ1-2; a possible D gene is TRBD1 (6 bases). V lost 4 bases and J lost 4, with 11 bases in between. Germline lookup yields CDR1 SGHDT and CDR2 YYEEEE. The CDR3 is 13 residues long.

CDR3 coding DNA: TGTGCCAGCAGCCCCGCCACCCCAATGAGAGAGACCCAGTACTTC. Translating it yields CASSPATPMRETQYF. J is TRBJ2-5 and V is TRBV5-6; no clear D. The CDR3 covers 15 residues. Trimming stripped 4 bases from V and 4 bases from J, with 17 bases between. Germline V gene data show CDR1 as SGHDT and CDR2 as YYEEEE.

The CDR3 is CASSPRSRDFNEQFF. CDR3 DNA sequence: TGTGCCAGCAGCCCCCGGTCCCGGGACTTCAATGAGCAGTTCTTC. J is TRBJ2-1 and V is TRBV7-2, with TRBD2 as a possible D gene (6 bases). CDR1 is SGHTA, CDR2 FQGNSA, per germline. The V end was cut by 5 bases, the J end by 6 bases, with 17 bases between. The CDR3 runs 15 residues.

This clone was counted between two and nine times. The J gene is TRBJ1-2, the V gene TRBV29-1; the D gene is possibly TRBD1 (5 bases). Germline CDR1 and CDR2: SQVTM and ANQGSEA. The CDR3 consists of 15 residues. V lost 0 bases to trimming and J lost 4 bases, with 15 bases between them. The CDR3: CSVEEDGSGGYGYTF. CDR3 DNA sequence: TGCAGCGTTGAAGAAGACGGAAGTGGGGGCTATGGCTACACCTTC. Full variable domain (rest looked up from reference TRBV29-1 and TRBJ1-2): SAVISQKPSRDICQRGTSLTIQCQVDSQVTMMFWYRQQPGQSLTLIATANQGSEATYESGFVIDKFPISRPNLTFSTLTVSNMSPEDSSIYLCSVEEDGSGGYGYTFGSGTRLTVV.

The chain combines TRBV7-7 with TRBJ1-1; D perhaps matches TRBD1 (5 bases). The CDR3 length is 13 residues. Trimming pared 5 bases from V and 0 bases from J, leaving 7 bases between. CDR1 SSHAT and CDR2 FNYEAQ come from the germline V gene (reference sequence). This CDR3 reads CASSQDMNTEAFF. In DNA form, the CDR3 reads TGTGCCAGCAGCCAGGACATGAACACTGAAGCTTTCTTT.

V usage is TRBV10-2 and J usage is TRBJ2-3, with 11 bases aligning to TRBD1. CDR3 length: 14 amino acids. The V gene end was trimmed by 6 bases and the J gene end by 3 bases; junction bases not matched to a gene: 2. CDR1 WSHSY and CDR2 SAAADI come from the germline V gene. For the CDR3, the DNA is TGCGCCAGCAGGGACAGGGGGCTGACAGATACGCAGTATTTT. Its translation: CASRDRGLTDTQYF.

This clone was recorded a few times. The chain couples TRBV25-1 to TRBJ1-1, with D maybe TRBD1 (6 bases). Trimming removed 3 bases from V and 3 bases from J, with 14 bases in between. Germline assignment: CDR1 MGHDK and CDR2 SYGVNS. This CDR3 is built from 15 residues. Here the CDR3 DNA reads TGTGCCAGCAGTGAGGGATACAGGGCGGACACTGAAGCTTTCTTT. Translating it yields CASSEGYRADTEAFF. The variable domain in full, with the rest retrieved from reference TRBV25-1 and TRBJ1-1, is EADIYQTPRYLVIGTGKKITLECSQTMGHDKMYWYQQDPGMELHLIHYSYGVNSTEKGDLSSESTVSRIRTEHFPLTLESARPSHTSQYLCASSEGYRADTEAFFGQGTRLTVV.

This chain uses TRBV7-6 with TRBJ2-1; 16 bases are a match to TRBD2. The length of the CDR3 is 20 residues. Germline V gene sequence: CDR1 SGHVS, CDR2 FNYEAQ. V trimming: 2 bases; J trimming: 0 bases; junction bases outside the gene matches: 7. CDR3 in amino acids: CASSLSGTSGGAGSYNEQFF. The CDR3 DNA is TGTGCCAGCAGCTTATCCGGGACTAGCGGGGGGGCTGGCTCCTACAATGAGCAGTTCTTC.

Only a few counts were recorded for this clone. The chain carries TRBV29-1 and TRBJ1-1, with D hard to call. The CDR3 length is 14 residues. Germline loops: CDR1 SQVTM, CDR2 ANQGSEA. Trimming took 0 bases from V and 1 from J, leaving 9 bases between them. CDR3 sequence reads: CSVEDPGKNTEAFF. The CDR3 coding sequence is TGCAGCGTTGAAGATCCTGGGAAGAACACTGAAGCTTTCTTT.

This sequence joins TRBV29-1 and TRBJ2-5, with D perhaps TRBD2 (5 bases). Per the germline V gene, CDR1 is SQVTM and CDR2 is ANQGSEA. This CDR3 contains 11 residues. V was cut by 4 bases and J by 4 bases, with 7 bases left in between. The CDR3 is CSVGTLETQYF. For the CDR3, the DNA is TGCAGCGTTGGGACTTTAGAGACCCAGTACTTC.

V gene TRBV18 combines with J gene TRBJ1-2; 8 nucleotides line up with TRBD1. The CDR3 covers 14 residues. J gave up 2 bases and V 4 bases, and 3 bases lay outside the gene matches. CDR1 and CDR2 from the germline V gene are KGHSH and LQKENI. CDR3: CASSLRQGNYGYTF. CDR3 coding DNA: TGTGCCAGCTCACTTCGACAGGGGAACTATGGCTACACCTTC.

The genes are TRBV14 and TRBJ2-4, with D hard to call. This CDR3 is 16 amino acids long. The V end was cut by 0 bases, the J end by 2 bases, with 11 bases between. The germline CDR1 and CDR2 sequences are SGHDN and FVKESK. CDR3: CASSQDKSDPKNIQYF. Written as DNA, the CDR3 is TGTGCCAGCAGCCAAGATAAATCCGATCCCAAAAACATTCAGTACTTC.